This TCR beta chain was found in a study of OX40 agonist ivuxolimab in advanced cancers. For the study at large: Dose-escalation patients were diagnosed with hepatocellular carcinoma, melanoma, renal cell cancer or head and neck cancer.

In the case of this clone: Its antigen is not identified.

Assay: immunoSEQ multiplex PCR; the TCRdb copy retains only in-frame clones and omits some. Seen here are around 66,000 clones, about nine tenths observed once, and the top ten hold 18%. The germline gives CDR1 SGHAT, CDR2 FQNNGV. The CDR3 is 13 amino acids. Trimming took 5 bases from V and 5 from J, leaving 11 bases between them. Study-wide findings and caveats: In a subset of nonresponders, normalized T-cell clonal expansion was also low. At 0.1 to 3.0 mg/kg and by week 6, clonal expansion occurred in CD4+ and CD8+ blood T cells.

Sequencing was performed on CD4+ or CD8+ T cells sorted from blood, taken in a trial of the OX40 agonist ivuxolimab. The source of this sequence is an adult with an advanced solid tumor such as melanoma, head and neck, liver or kidney cancer. The chain couples TRBV11-2 to TRBJ2-3; D ambiguous. CDR3 in amino acids: CASSPPREDTQYF. The CDR3 nucleotides read TGTGCCAGCAGCCCACCTAGGGAAGATACGCAGTATTTT.